This note documents a single TCR beta chain sequence. These data belong to a study of blood T cell repertoires in COVID-19. The protocol was immunoSEQ multiplex PCR, while the TCRdb copy is restricted to in-frame clones and leaves out a portion. The sample holds approximately 210,000 clones, around four fifths seen once. The V gene's germline CDR1 is MNHEY and CDR2 SVGAGI. This CDR3 is built from 14 residues. With 6 bases clipped from V and 3 bases from J, the junction kept 5 bases outside the gene matches. The clonotype was recovered from a man aged 60 to 69 with COVID-19, enrolled during active disease. The chain carries TRBV6-5 and TRBJ1-5, with TRBD1 matching over 7 bases. Sequencing used peripheral blood. CDR3 residues: CASSRTGNNQPQHF. CDR3 nucleotides: TGTGCCAGCAGCCGGACAGGTAACAATCAGCCCCAGCATTTT.